Here is one T cell receptor (beta chain) with its context. Antigen unknown. Healthy individuals of Caucasian origin from Russia, aged 6 to 90, served as donors. Isolated PBMCs totaled at least 6 million in each sample. This sample is part of a study of blood T cells in healthy people across ages. Study findings and constraints: Unsorted PBMC input precluded a conclusive naive versus antigen-experienced comparison.

A second PCR, run for about 6 to 12 cycles, used a sample-barcoded 5' primer plus a J-beta primer mix. TCRdb reanalysed the 5' RACE reads using MiXCR and keeps one entry per CDR3 protein. The top ten hold over 40% of the sample, which has hundreds of thousands of distinct CDR3 sequences, 45% to 65% seen once. Per germline, CDR1 MNHNS and CDR2 SASEGT. The V end was cut by 8 bases, the J end by 0 bases, with 16 bases between. The CDR3 has 15 amino acids. What was sequenced was blood. This TCR was sampled from a man aged 60 to 75 in good health. The chain links TRBV6-1 to TRBJ2-5; D is possibly TRBD2 (6 bases). CDR3 bases: TGTGCCAGCGGGGCCTCTAGCGCCTACCAAGAGACCCAGTACTTC. Translated, it gives CASGASSAYQETQYF.